Listed below are T cell receptor beta chains from one sample, sequenced in a study of identical twins. TCRdb used MiXCR to reprocess the 5' RACE reads, holding one entry per CDR3 protein. The sample has 690,000 or so distinct CDR3 sequences, less than 10% seen once. The data were also submitted as part of a second study, on yellow fever vaccine responses in identical twins.

Sequenced material: PBMCs. Receptors originate from a woman younger than 30 in good health. CDR3s include the opening cysteine and the closing phenylalanine or tryptophan. A D gene is named only where the DNA matches it firmly. Where a row states a size, it is once, few, many or the class of an expanded clone; other rows omit it.

j_gene: TRBJ2-7; v_gene: TRBV6-1; d_gene: -; abundance: -; CDR3aa: CASEGGRVYEQYF; CDR3nt: TGTGCCAGCGAGGGGGGGCGCGTTTACGAGCAGTACTTC
j_gene: TRBJ1-1; v_gene: TRBV21-1; d_gene: -; abundance: few; CDR3aa: CASRLGQGVMNTEAFF; CDR3nt: TGTGCCAGCAGATTAGGACAGGGGGTGATGAACACTGAAGCTTTCTTT
j_gene: TRBJ2-7; v_gene: TRBV2; d_gene: -; abundance: few; CDR3aa: CASRAPTPSGLYEQYF; CDR3nt: TGTGCCAGCAGGGCCCCGACCCCCAGCGGCCTCTACGAGCAGTACTTC
j_gene: TRBJ2-1; v_gene: TRBV11-2; d_gene: -; abundance: -; CDR3aa: CASTDRIAGDGDEQFF; CDR3nt: TGTGCCAGCACCGATAGAATAGCAGGGGATGGCGATGAGCAGTTCTTC
j_gene: TRBJ2-2; v_gene: TRBV5-1; d_gene: -; abundance: -; CDR3aa: CASSSWRVPGELFF; CDR3nt: TGCGCCAGCAGCTCCTGGAGAGTTCCCGGGGAGCTGTTTTTT
j_gene: TRBJ2-1; v_gene: TRBV20-1; d_gene: -; abundance: -; CDR3aa: CSARPRTTDPLYNEQFF; CDR3nt: TGCAGTGCTAGACCCCGGACAACCGATCCTCTCTACAATGAGCAGTTCTTC
j_gene: TRBJ1-5; v_gene: TRBV27; d_gene: -; abundance: -; CDR3aa: CASSLLSGTGQPQHF; CDR3nt: TGTGCCAGCAGTTTATTGTCAGGGACTGGCCAGCCCCAGCATTTT
j_gene: TRBJ2-2; v_gene: TRBV5-1; d_gene: -; abundance: few; CDR3aa: CASSVDPRAGAGELFF; CDR3nt: TGCGCCAGCAGCGTAGATCCTCGGGCAGGCGCCGGGGAGCTGTTTTTT
j_gene: TRBJ2-2; v_gene: TRBV11-2; d_gene: -; abundance: few; CDR3aa: CASSLDAAYGELFF; CDR3nt: TGTGCCAGCAGCTTAGACGCGGCTTACGGGGAGCTGTTTTTT
j_gene: TRBJ2-3; v_gene: TRBV18; d_gene: TRBD1; abundance: -; CDR3aa: CASSPAGTASTDTQYF; CDR3nt: TGTGCCAGCTCACCGGCCGGGACAGCTAGCACAGATACGCAGTATTTT
j_gene: TRBJ2-6; v_gene: TRBV7-2; d_gene: -; abundance: few; CDR3aa: CASSLTQVGANVLTF; CDR3nt: TGTGCCAGCAGCTTAACCCAGGTGGGGGCCAACGTCCTGACTTTC
j_gene: TRBJ1-4; v_gene: TRBV10-3; d_gene: -; abundance: few; CDR3aa: CAISESVDFGEEKLFF; CDR3nt: TGTGCCATCAGTGAATCGGTTGACTTCGGCGAGGAAAAACTGTTTTTT
j_gene: TRBJ2-1; v_gene: TRBV3-1; d_gene: TRBD2; abundance: few; CDR3aa: CASSQVGAGDSYNEQFF; CDR3nt: TGTGCCAGCAGCCAAGTAGGAGCGGGGGACTCCTACAATGAGCAGTTCTTC
j_gene: TRBJ2-7; v_gene: TRBV24-1; d_gene: -; abundance: many; CDR3aa: CATSGEPTGEQYF; CDR3nt: TGTGCCACCAGTGGTGAGCCAACTGGCGAGCAGTACTTC
j_gene: TRBJ2-1; v_gene: TRBV24-1; d_gene: -; abundance: -; CDR3aa: CATSDTQAGEQFF; CDR3nt: TGTGCCACCAGTGATACTCAGGCGGGTGAGCAGTTCTTC
j_gene: TRBJ1-6; v_gene: TRBV6-6; d_gene: -; abundance: few; CDR3aa: CASSYSPEAPVNF; CDR3nt: TGTGCCAGCAGTTACTCCCCCGAGGCCCCTGTTAACTTT
j_gene: TRBJ2-1; v_gene: TRBV6-2/TRBV6-3; d_gene: TRBD2; abundance: -; CDR3aa: CASRREELYNEQFF; CDR3nt: TGTGCCAGCAGGCGGGAGGAGTTATACAATGAGCAGTTCTTC
j_gene: TRBJ2-1; v_gene: TRBV30; d_gene: -; abundance: few; CDR3aa: CAWSSQGVEQFF; CDR3nt: TGTGCCTGGAGTTCTCAAGGTGTAGAGCAGTTCTTC
j_gene: TRBJ2-1; v_gene: TRBV29-1; d_gene: TRBD1; abundance: many; CDR3aa: CSLGTGSVNEQFF; CDR3nt: TGCAGCTTAGGGACAGGCTCGGTCAATGAGCAGTTCTTC
j_gene: TRBJ2-7; v_gene: TRBV7-9; d_gene: TRBD2; abundance: -; CDR3aa: CASSPASGYEQYF; CDR3nt: TGTGCCAGCAGCCCCGCTAGCGGCTACGAGCAGTACTTC
j_gene: TRBJ2-3; v_gene: TRBV7-2; d_gene: TRBD1; abundance: many; CDR3aa: CASSLGQGADTQYF; CDR3nt: TGCGCCAGCAGCTTGGGACAGGGGGCAGATACGCAGTATTTT
j_gene: TRBJ2-2; v_gene: TRBV5-1; d_gene: -; abundance: -; CDR3aa: CASRGAGTKNTGELFF; CDR3nt: TGCGCCAGCAGGGGCGCCGGGACAAAGAACACCGGGGAGCTGTTTTTT
j_gene: TRBJ2-2; v_gene: TRBV5-1; d_gene: -; abundance: many; CDR3aa: CASTRDTNTGELFF; CDR3nt: TGCGCCAGCACGAGGGACACGAACACCGGGGAGCTGTTTTTT
j_gene: TRBJ1-1; v_gene: TRBV20-1; d_gene: TRBD1; abundance: many; CDR3aa: CSATRTGRTEAFF; CDR3nt: TGCAGTGCCACGCGGACAGGACGGACTGAAGCTTTCTTT
j_gene: TRBJ2-1; v_gene: TRBV5-1; d_gene: -; abundance: few; CDR3aa: CASISSPGNYNEQFF; CDR3nt: TGCGCCAGCATTTCTTCCCCGGGAAACTACAATGAGCAGTTCTTC
j_gene: TRBJ2-5; v_gene: TRBV12-3/TRBV12-4; d_gene: -; abundance: many; CDR3aa: CASSPPDGTPQQETQYF; CDR3nt: TGTGCCAGCAGCCCCCCAGATGGTACCCCTCAGCAAGAGACCCAGTACTTC
j_gene: TRBJ2-2; v_gene: TRBV27; d_gene: -; abundance: many; CDR3aa: CASSAYRGGTGELFF; CDR3nt: TGTGCCAGCAGTGCCTACAGGGGGGGGACCGGGGAGCTGTTTTTT
j_gene: TRBJ2-7; v_gene: TRBV6-2/TRBV6-3; d_gene: TRBD1; abundance: many; CDR3aa: CASKVGDSSYEQYF; CDR3nt: TGTGCCAGCAAGGTAGGGGACAGTTCCTACGAGCAGTACTTC
j_gene: TRBJ2-5; v_gene: TRBV20-1; d_gene: -; abundance: -; CDR3aa: CSARVGNVETQYF; CDR3nt: TGCAGTGCTAGAGTGGGTAACGTGGAGACCCAGTACTTC
j_gene: TRBJ2-7; v_gene: TRBV10-3; d_gene: TRBD2; abundance: -; CDR3aa: CAIRGLAGEDEQYF; CDR3nt: TGTGCCATCAGAGGTCTGGCGGGAGAGGACGAGCAGTACTTC
j_gene: TRBJ2-7; v_gene: TRBV20-1; d_gene: -; abundance: -; CDR3aa: CSATLGDEQYF; CDR3nt: TGCAGTGCTACTTTGGGAGACGAGCAGTACTTC
j_gene: TRBJ2-1; v_gene: TRBV29-1; d_gene: -; abundance: many; CDR3aa: CSVLRSDEQFF; CDR3nt: TGCAGCGTTCTCCGATCCGATGAGCAGTTCTTC
j_gene: TRBJ2-7; v_gene: TRBV15; d_gene: -; abundance: few; CDR3aa: CATSSGRYYEQYF; CDR3nt: TGTGCCACCAGCAGCGGCAGATACTACGAGCAGTACTTC
j_gene: TRBJ2-5; v_gene: TRBV29-1; d_gene: TRBD1; abundance: many; CDR3aa: CSVGGYRGVQETQYF; CDR3nt: TGCAGCGTTGGGGGCTACAGGGGCGTGCAAGAGACCCAGTACTTC
j_gene: TRBJ2-3; v_gene: TRBV7-9; d_gene: -; abundance: once; CDR3aa: CASSLVSYTDTQYF; CDR3nt: TGTGCCAGCAGCCTCGTCTCGTACACAGATACGCAGTATTTT
j_gene: TRBJ2-1; v_gene: TRBV2; d_gene: TRBD2; abundance: many; CDR3aa: CASSEGPPSGIRVGSYNEQFF; CDR3nt: TGTGCCAGCAGTGAAGGACCCCCTAGCGGGATCAGAGTTGGCTCCTACAATGAGCAGTTCTTC
j_gene: TRBJ2-7; v_gene: TRBV27; d_gene: TRBD1; abundance: many; CDR3aa: CASSSGDRSYEQYF; CDR3nt: TGTGCCAGCAGTTCCGGGGACAGATCCTACGAGCAGTACTTC
j_gene: TRBJ2-5; v_gene: TRBV5-1; d_gene: -; abundance: -; CDR3aa: CASSLGGRPGPQETQYF; CDR3nt: TGCGCCAGCAGCTTGGGCGGACGGCCGGGCCCCCAAGAGACCCAGTACTTC
j_gene: TRBJ2-2; v_gene: TRBV5-4; d_gene: TRBD1; abundance: -; CDR3aa: CASTPGQGRSGELFF; CDR3nt: TGTGCCAGCACACCGGGACAGGGTCGGTCCGGGGAGCTGTTTTTT
j_gene: TRBJ2-1; v_gene: TRBV29-1; d_gene: TRBD2; abundance: few; CDR3aa: CSVVWRGGINEQFF; CDR3nt: TGCAGCGTTGTTTGGCGGGGGGGCATCAATGAGCAGTTCTTC
j_gene: TRBJ2-1; v_gene: TRBV6-2/TRBV6-3; d_gene: -; abundance: -; CDR3aa: CASSFSGRGNEQFF; CDR3nt: TGTGCCAGCAGTTTTTCCGGGAGAGGCAATGAGCAGTTCTTC
j_gene: TRBJ2-5; v_gene: TRBV29-1; d_gene: -; abundance: -; CDR3aa: CSARAETQYF; CDR3nt: TGCAGCGCTAGAGCGGAGACCCAGTACTTC
j_gene: TRBJ2-7; v_gene: TRBV18; d_gene: TRBD2; abundance: -; CDR3aa: CASSPGGAGFYEQYF; CDR3nt: TGTGCCAGCTCGCCCGGCGGAGCGGGATTCTACGAGCAGTACTTC
j_gene: TRBJ2-1; v_gene: TRBV7-8; d_gene: TRBD1; abundance: -; CDR3aa: CASSSPGQGVYNEQFF; CDR3nt: TGTGCCAGCAGCTCCCCTGGACAGGGGGTATACAATGAGCAGTTCTTC
j_gene: TRBJ2-1; v_gene: TRBV7-3; d_gene: TRBD2; abundance: -; CDR3aa: CASSPKGPTSGGAFEQFF; CDR3nt: TGTGCCAGCAGCCCGAAGGGCCCGACTAGCGGGGGGGCTTTTGAGCAGTTCTTC
j_gene: TRBJ1-2; v_gene: TRBV20-1; d_gene: -; abundance: -; CDR3aa: CSADQSGKYGYTF; CDR3nt: TGCAGTGCAGACCAGTCGGGCAAATATGGCTACACCTTC
j_gene: TRBJ2-5; v_gene: TRBV12-3/TRBV12-4; d_gene: -; abundance: many; CDR3aa: CASSFTGGKYF; CDR3nt: TGTGCCAGCAGTTTTACAGGAGGGAAGTACTTC
j_gene: TRBJ1-4; v_gene: TRBV29-1; d_gene: -; abundance: -; CDR3aa: CSALGGTEGEKLFF; CDR3nt: TGCAGCGCACTAGGGGGGACCGAGGGGGAAAAACTGTTTTTT